This T cell receptor (beta chain) was profiled in a study of T cell responses to AZD1222 COVID-19 vaccine. General study findings and limits: Spike-wide vaccine-associated CD4 TCRs dominated at 160-218 and 743-854. All repertoire sampling was performed exclusively after the peak T cell response. Clonal diversity was possibly underestimated, and the donors were mostly white British, with more females. Recipients of AZD1222 seropositive at baseline numbered only 6 or 7.

This table comes from immunoSEQ multiplex PCR, and its TCRdb copy is limited to in-frame clones, with some not included. Altogether roughly 150,000 clones are present, approximately 94% being singletons, with the ten largest covering 5.1%. In the case of this clone: Its target is not known.

The CDR3 is 14 residues long. CDR1 and CDR2 from the germline V gene are PRHDT and FYEKMQ (reference sequence). Trimming took 3 bases from V and 5 from J, leaving 11 bases between them. This sequence was found in an adult who received the AZD1222 COVID-19 vaccine. The chain couples TRBV13 to TRBJ2-4; tentative D call: TRBD2 (5 bases). Sequenced material: peripheral blood, taken 28 days after the second AZD1222 dose. Here the CDR3 reads CASSFRGGENIQYF. Written as DNA, the CDR3 is TGTGCCAGCAGCTTCCGGGGTGGGGAAAACATTCAGTACTTC.